This TCR beta chain was obtained from a study of metastatic and nonmetastatic thyroid tumors. Study-level findings and limits: The study reportedly found significantly higher TCR beta diversity in malignant thyroid tumors than benign nodules, in blood and tumor.

Per the authors' pipeline: CDR3 was compared across clinicopathological groups, and the resulting differences were used to build a distant-metastasis classifier for papillary thyroid cancer. TCRdb re-called clones via MiXCR from the PCR reads. V and J calls and clone size were set by TCRdb, not the authors. The sample includes 6,000 or so clones, less than 35% of them seen just once. The germline V and J ends were trimmed by 5 bases and 7 bases, with 12 bases remaining between them. This CDR3 is built from 13 residues. Germline V gives CDR1 MNHEY, CDR2 SMNVEV (reference sequence). On this clone: The antigen is undetermined.

There were no patients who had received any treatment before thyroid surgery. The sequenced sample consisted of adjacent normal tissue. This TCR was sampled from a female donor with papillary thyroid cancer or a benign thyroid nodule (not recorded which). Some clones in this sample may be carry-over from other donors' samples. The V call is TRBV27, the J call TRBJ1-5; D remains unclear. In DNA, the CDR3 is TGTGCCAGCAGTCCCCGGTACGGCCAGCCCCAGCATTTT. This gives the protein CASSPRYGQPQHF.